A single sample is the source of the 23 T cell receptor beta chains below, sequenced in a study of T cells expressing NK-cell markers. TCRdb processed the 5' RACE reads again and assigns one entry to each CDR3 protein, with no DNA. This repertoire includes more than 120,000 distinct CDR3 sequences. Material: blood T cells: a sorted CD56 or NKG2C T cell subset, CD4+ or CD8+ T cells, or bulk PBMC T cells (not recorded which). The receptors stem from a man in his late teens or twenties in good health.

This chain connects TRBV29-1 to TRBJ2-3; TCRdb gives TRBD2 as the D gene, but with no DNA this cannot be confirmed. This CDR3 region has 14 residues. Germline lookup yields CDR1 SQVTM and CDR2 ANQGSEA. The CDR3 sequence is CSVESREASDTQYF.

J is TRBJ2-3 and V is TRBV14; TCRdb's D gene call, TRBD1, goes unchecked for lack of DNA. Per germline, CDR1 SGHDN and CDR2 FVKESK. The CDR3 has 15 amino acids. CDR3 loop: CASSRSSRRTDTQYF.

This chain uses TRBV12-3 or TRBV12-4 with TRBJ2-2; with no DNA, the TCRdb D assignment of TRBD1 cannot be verified. This CDR3 contains 15 residues. The CDR3 here is CASSPREIYTGELFF.

V usage is TRBV20-1 and J usage is TRBJ2-5; TCRdb lists TRBD2, though no DNA is available to test this call. The length of the CDR3 is 14 residues. Germline-derived CDR1 and CDR2 are DFQATT and SNEGSKA (reference sequence). The CDR3 reads CSARSGGYQETQYF.

The chain has TRBV12-3 or TRBV12-4 and TRBJ2-6. There are 16 residues in the CDR3. The CDR3 sequence: CASSSSPASGANVLTF.

The chain uses TRBV7-9 and TRBJ1-5; with no DNA, the TCRdb D assignment of TRBD1 cannot be verified. This CDR3 spans 12 amino acids. Germline CDR1 reads SEHNR; CDR2 reads FQNEAQ (reference sequence). The chain's CDR3 is CASSRGGQPQHF.

This chain joins TRBV5-1 and TRBJ2-1; TCRdb picks TRBD2, but there is no DNA to check that call. The CDR3 is 15 residues long. The V gene's germline CDR1 is SGHRS and CDR2 YFSETQ. This CDR3 reads CASSLTGTSYNEQFF.

The rearrangement joins TRBV18 to TRBJ1-2; TCRdb selects TRBD1, and the lack of DNA leaves this call unchecked. This CDR3 spans 17 amino acids. Germline loops: CDR1 KGHSH, CDR2 LQKENI. The CDR3 sequence is CASSPRGTGTPPYGYTF.

The chain recombines TRBV20-1 with TRBJ2-4; TCRdb lists TRBD1, though no DNA is available to test this call. The germline V gene encodes CDR1 DFQATT and CDR2 SNEGSKA (reference sequence). The CDR3 sequence is 14 residues long. CDR3 residues: CSARDGTGANIQYF.

CDR3 loop: CASSLDPGDNGETQYF. J is TRBJ2-5 and V is TRBV11-3; lacking DNA, the TRBD1 call made by TCRdb goes unchecked. Germline V lookup: CDR1 SGHNT, CDR2 YENEEA. There are 16 residues in the CDR3.

The chain recombines TRBV5-1 with TRBJ2-7; absent DNA, TCRdb's TRBD2 call cannot be checked. The CDR3 extends over 15 amino acids. From germline, CDR1 is SGHRS and CDR2 YFSETQ. The CDR3 here is CASSARGSGSYEQYF.

The gene calls are TRBV11-1 and TRBJ1-1; TCRdb reports TRBD1, a call that lacks DNA to check it against. The CDR3 sequence is 18 residues long. The germline V gene has CDR1 SGHAT and CDR2 FQDESV (reference sequence). The CDR3 here is CASSLESRDRVVGTEAFF.

The J gene is TRBJ2-5, the V gene TRBV12-3 or TRBV12-4; the TCRdb D gene call, TRBD1, has no DNA to confirm it. This CDR3 is built from 13 residues. The CDR3 spells CASYRGSEETQYF.

This chain links TRBV6-1 with TRBJ1-1. Germline assignment: CDR1 MNHNS and CDR2 SASEGT. The CDR3 runs to 13 residues. CDR3 protein: CATIAGWNTEAFF.

The chain carries TRBV7-9 and TRBJ2-3; the TRBD2 assignment by TCRdb is unverifiable without DNA. Germline V gene data show CDR1 as SEHNR and CDR2 as FQNEAQ (reference sequence). The CDR3 runs to 16 residues. CDR3 amino acids: CASSPGRDFFTDTQYF.

V and J are TRBV5-1 and TRBJ1-1; the TCRdb D gene call, TRBD1, has no DNA to confirm it. Germline V gene data show CDR1 as SGHRS and CDR2 as YFSETQ. This CDR3 has 19 amino acids. CDR3 loop: CASSCLPFGGQGVHTEAFF.

The chain recombines TRBV7-9 with TRBJ1-1; TCRdb indicates TRBD1, and absent DNA this call remains unverified. CDR3 length equals 14 residues. Germline V gives CDR1 SEHNR, CDR2 FQNEAQ (reference sequence). This CDR3 is CASSSTGGRTEAFF.

This chain connects TRBV3-1 to TRBJ2-2; no DNA is available, so the TRBD1 call from TCRdb remains unchecked. The CDR3 is 18 amino acids. Looked up from germline, CDR1 is LGHDT and CDR2 is YNNKEL (reference sequence). The CDR3 is CASSQPGIGLMNTGELFF.

The chain recombines TRBV27 with TRBJ2-3. CDR1 and CDR2 from the germline V gene are MNHEY and SMNVEV (reference sequence). The CDR3 is 17 residues long. This CDR3 reads CASSLSIGLAETDTQYF.

This sequence joins TRBV28 and TRBJ2-7; the D call from TCRdb, TRBD2, cannot be confirmed without DNA. This CDR3 spans 14 amino acids. The germline V gene encodes CDR1 MDHEN and CDR2 SYDVKM. The CDR3 sequence is CASRRRGGYDEQYF.

The rearrangement joins TRBV12-3 or TRBV12-4 to TRBJ2-5. The CDR3 runs to 13 residues. CDR3: CASSFGQVETQYF.

This chain connects TRBV2 to TRBJ2-4. Germline V gives CDR1 SNHLY, CDR2 FYNNEI. CDR3 length: 16 residues. CDR3 sequence: CASSELVPLAKNIQYF.

The chain has TRBV5-1 and TRBJ2-1; lacking DNA, the TRBD1 call made by TCRdb goes unchecked. This CDR3 comprises 14 residues. Germline lookup yields CDR1 SGHRS and CDR2 YFSETQ. The CDR3 spells CASASQGAHNEQFF.